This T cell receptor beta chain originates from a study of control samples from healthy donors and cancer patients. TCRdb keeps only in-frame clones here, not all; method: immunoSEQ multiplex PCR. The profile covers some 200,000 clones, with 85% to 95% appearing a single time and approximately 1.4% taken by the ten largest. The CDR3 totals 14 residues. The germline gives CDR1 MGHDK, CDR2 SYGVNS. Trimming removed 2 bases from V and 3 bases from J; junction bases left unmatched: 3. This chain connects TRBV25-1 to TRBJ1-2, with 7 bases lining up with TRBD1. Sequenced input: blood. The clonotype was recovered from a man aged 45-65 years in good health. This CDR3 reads CASSEPDRYYGYTF. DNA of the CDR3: TGTGCCAGCAGTGAACCGGACAGGTACTATGGCTACACCTTC.